The 5 T cell receptor beta chains below come from one sample, sequenced in a study of blood T cells in healthy people across ages. A second PCR of about 6 to 12 cycles used a sample-barcoded 5' primer and a J-beta primer mix. TCRdb independently ran MiXCR on the 5' RACE reads; one entry per CDR3 protein. The sample comprises roughly 1,800,000 distinct CDR3 sequences, roughly 52% of which are singletons, and less than 2.5% rests with the top ten. The material sequenced was blood. The receptors shown here come from a woman aged 35 to 49 in good health.

This clonotype turned up a few times. J is TRBJ2-3 and V is TRBV7-9, with 7 nucleotides matching TRBD1. V gave up 5 bases and J gave up 4 bases; unmatched junction bases: 9. Per germline, CDR1 SEHNR and CDR2 FQNEAQ (reference sequence). The CDR3 is 15 amino acids. The CDR3 DNA follows: TGTGCCAGCAGCCACCGGGACAGAACCCCAGATACGCAGTATTTT. It translates to CASSHRDRTPDTQYF.

The chain recombines TRBV9 with TRBJ1-2; D gene ambiguous. Germline values: CDR1 SGDLS, CDR2 YYNGEE. The ends were cut back, 4 bases at V and 1 base at J, with 14 bases in the middle. The CDR3 is made up of 15 amino acids. CDR3 nucleotides: TGTGCCAGCAGCAAAGAGGGTAGCTTTAACTATGGCTACACCTTC. Its translation: CASSKEGSFNYGYTF.

The gene calls are TRBV18 and TRBJ1-2; D not resolved. Per the germline V gene, CDR1 is KGHSH and CDR2 is LQKENI. There are 15 residues in the CDR3. V was cut by 3 bases and J by 2 bases, with 13 bases left in between. CDR3 nucleotides: TGTGCCAGCTCACCTTTAAAATACGGGAACTATGGCTACACCTTC. Its translation is CASSPLKYGNYGYTF.

A few counts support this clonotype. V is TRBV5-6 and J is TRBJ2-3, with TRBD1 matching 12 bases. The CDR3 totals 16 residues. Germline CDR1 SGHDT, CDR2 YYEEEE. With 3 bases clipped from V and 5 bases from J, the junction kept 7 bases outside the gene matches. CDR3 sequence (DNA): TGTGCCAGCAGCTGGGGACAGGGGGCGCAAGGAGATACGCAGTATTTT. Amino acids: CASSWGQGAQGDTQYF.

This clonotype was recorded a few times. This rearrangement joins TRBV4-2 to TRBJ2-5, with D hard to call. TRBJ2-7 matches the DNA end more closely, so the J call is doubtful. CDR3 length equals 15 residues. Germline V gene data show CDR1 as LGHNA and CDR2 as YNFKEQ. CDR3 sequence reads: CASSQTDTGFYEQYF. DNA of the CDR3: TGTGCCAGCAGCCAGACCGACACGGGCTTCTACGAGCAGTACTTC.